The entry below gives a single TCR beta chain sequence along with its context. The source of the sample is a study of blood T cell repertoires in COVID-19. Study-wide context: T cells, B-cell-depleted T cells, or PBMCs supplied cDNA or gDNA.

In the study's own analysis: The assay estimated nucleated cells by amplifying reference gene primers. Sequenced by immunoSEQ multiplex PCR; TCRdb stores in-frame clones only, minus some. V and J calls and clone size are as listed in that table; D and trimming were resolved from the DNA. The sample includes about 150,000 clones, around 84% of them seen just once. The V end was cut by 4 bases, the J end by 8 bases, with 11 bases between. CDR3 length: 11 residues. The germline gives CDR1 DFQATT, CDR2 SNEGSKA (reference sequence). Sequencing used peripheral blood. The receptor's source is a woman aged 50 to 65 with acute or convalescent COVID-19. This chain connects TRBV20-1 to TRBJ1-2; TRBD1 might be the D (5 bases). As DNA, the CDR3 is TGCAGTGCTATGGGAGGGGAGGGCTACACCTTC. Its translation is CSAMGGEGYTF.